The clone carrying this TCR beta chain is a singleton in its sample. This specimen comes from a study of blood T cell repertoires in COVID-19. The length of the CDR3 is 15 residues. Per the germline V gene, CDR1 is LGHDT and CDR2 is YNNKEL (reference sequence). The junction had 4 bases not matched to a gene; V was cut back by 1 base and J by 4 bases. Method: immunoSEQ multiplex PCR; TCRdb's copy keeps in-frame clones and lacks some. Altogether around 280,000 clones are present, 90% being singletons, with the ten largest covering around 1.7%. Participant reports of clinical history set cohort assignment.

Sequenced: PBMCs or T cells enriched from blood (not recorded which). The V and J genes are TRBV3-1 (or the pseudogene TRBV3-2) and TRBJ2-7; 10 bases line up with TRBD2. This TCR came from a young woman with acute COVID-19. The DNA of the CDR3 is TGTGCCAGCAGCCAAGGTGTAGCGGGAGGTTACGAGCAGTACTTC. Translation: CASSQGVAGGYEQYF.